This entry describes one T cell receptor beta chain. Its antigen is still unknown. Treatment denoted: oral pan-JAK inhibitor, 5-10 mg twice daily. It was from PBMCs that CD4+ and CD8+ T cells were sorted. Germline CDR1 and CDR2: SGHAT and FQNNGV. Trimming took 3 bases from V and 4 from J; bases not matched to a gene: 5. The CDR3 is 14 residues long. These data originate in a study of CD8+ T cells in alopecia areata. Study-level information: Treated patients were dosed with oral tofacitinib, taking 5 to 10 mg twice daily.

Findings of the study overall: Scalp clonality and expanded CD8+ clones among the top 100 fell significantly with tofacitinib. Many expanded lesional clones persisted in scalp and blood during tofacitinib treatment.

As the sequencing template, cDNA was produced by extracting RNA and reverse transcribing it. Here immunoSEQ multiplex PCR was the method, and the copy in TCRdb shows in-frame clones only, minus some. The table shows 200,000 to 250,000 clones, with less than 65% occurring only once. The receptor's source is a human donor with alopecia areata. The chain is built from TRBV11-2 and TRBJ2-7; TRBD2 matches at 8 bases. Sequences were derived from CD4+ T cells sorted from blood, sampled at week 4, from a patient treated with tofacitinib. The chain's CDR3 is CASSFRGLEYEQYF. CDR3 nucleotide sequence: TGTGCCAGCAGCTTTCGGGGACTAGAATACGAGCAGTACTTC.